This T cell receptor beta chain appears in the sequencing data of a study of T-cell reconstitution after alpha-beta-depleted transplantation in children. Findings and limits, study-wide: Diversity and T-cell counts at one year after transplant derived mostly from new T cells.

Preparation of the TCRbeta library used unique molecular identifiers. TCRdb re-derived calls from the PCR reads in MiXCR, one entry per CDR3 protein. The sample lists about 980,000 distinct CDR3 sequences, 25% to 30% occurring once. Germline assignment: CDR1 KGHSH and CDR2 LQKENI. The CDR3 extends over 16 amino acids. V was cut by 2 bases and J by 0 bases, with 12 bases left in between. This clonotype was seen only a few times. The antigen is not known. V gene TRBV18 combines with J gene TRBJ2-3, with D unclear. Material: PBMCs, mostly from graft donor cells, obtained 360 days after TCRalphabeta/CD19-depleted stem cell transplant. The receptor comes from a boy in the first two years of life who had a stem cell transplant for SCID, so the T cells may come from the graft donor. For the CDR3, the DNA is TGTGCCAGCTCACCAATTGTAGCTCCTAGCACAGATACGCAGTATTTT. Its translation: CASSPIVAPSTDTQYF.